This T cell receptor (beta chain) was observed in a study of T-cell reconstitution after alpha-beta-depleted transplantation in children (dated by TCRdb to about 2016). Study-wide context: The study quantitatively tracked T-cell immune reconstitution after TCRalphabeta/CD19-depleted allogeneic hematopoietic cell transplantation in children using TCR repertoire profiling.

In the germline V gene, CDR1 corresponds to KGHSH and CDR2 to LQKENI. V is pruned by 1 base and J by 7 bases, leaving 12 bases of the junction without a gene match. From the cysteine through the phenylalanine, the CDR3 covers 18 amino acids. The entry retains the CDR3 DNA only, 54 bases that are in frame from base 1. The treatment or condition label, read with the paper, signifies: allogeneic hematopoietic cell transplantation with graft depleted of TCRalphabeta T cells and CD19 B cells. TCRalphabeta/CD19-depleted allogeneic hematopoietic cell grafts were given to the transplant recipients, all of whom were children. Broad study findings and their caveats: Over the following months the frequencies of hyperexpanded clones went down, and after one year T-cell counts and TCRbeta diversity were mostly credited to newly produced T cells. About two months after transplant, the apparently early recovery of alphabetaT-cell counts reportedly depended on just several hundred clones that had expanded rapidly and came from non-depleted graft cells. In some patients, the high TCRbeta diversity seen at day 60 was put down to recipient T cells and intrathymic progenitors that had survived conditioning.

Library method: PCR. The listed sequencing device is Illumina HiSeq 2500. To normalize quantification of the TCRbeta repertoire, the TCR libraries were built with molecular barcoding that relied on unique molecular identifiers. The raw public reads went through TCRdb reprocessing: fastp at Q25, MiXCR clone calling, in-frame beta chains kept. Rows with one shared CDR3 protein collapse into an entry with the most common genes and DNA. The sample has around 300,000 distinct CDR3 sequences on record, more than 20% of them singletons. Jointly, the top ten make up 10% to 11% of the sample. This clonotype has more than one count but fewer than ten. Its antigen is still unknown. No much larger clone exists at a distance of one base, and base qualities are not known.

The origin of this receptor is a male patient under 18 who had a stem cell transplant for acute lymphoblastic leukemia, so the T cells may come from the graft donor. The rearranged chain carries TRBV18 and TRBJ2-1, with 11 bases aligning to TRBD2. Source: PBMCs, mostly from graft donor cells, taken 180 days after TCRalphabeta/CD19-depleted stem cell transplant. The CDR3 here reads CASSPLPSGRPLGNEQFF. The nucleotide sequence reads TGTGCCAGCTCACCACTCCCTAGCGGGAGGCCTCTAGGGAATGAGCAGTTCTTC.